Listed below are T cell receptor beta chains from one sample, sequenced in a study of Graves' ophthalmopathy and Graves' hyperthyroidism. TCRdb redid the calling of the multiplex PCR reads with MiXCR, one entry per CDR3 protein. Among 400,000 or so distinct CDR3 sequences listed, roughly 15% were seen once. The specimen was peripheral blood. These receptors all come from a woman aged 18-35 years with stable Graves' hyperthyroidism. CDR3s include the opening cysteine and the closing phenylalanine or tryptophan. The D gene is left open where the match is weak. A clone size is listed for some rows: how often the clone was seen (once, few, many), or a class if it is expanded.

TRBV11-3	TRBJ1-2	TRBD1	many	TGTGCCAGCAGCTTAGATGACAGGGGGGCCTATGGCTACACCTTC	CASSLDDRGAYGYTF
TRBV9	TRBJ1-1	.	.	TGTGCCAGCAGCGTAGCCCCGAAAGGGACTGAAGCTTTCTTT	CASSVAPKGTEAFF
TRBV6-2/TRBV6-3	TRBJ2-6	.	many	TGTGCCAGCGGAACTCAGGGTTCCGGGGCCAACGTCCTGACTTTC	CASGTQGSGANVLTF
TRBV5-1	TRBJ2-5	.	many	TGCGCCAGCAGCTTGAGATGGGAAGAGACCCAGTACTTC	CASSLRWEETQYF
TRBV20-1	TRBJ1-5	.	many	TGCAGTGCTAGAGCGGGGACGGGGGCCCTAAATCAGCCCCAGCATTTT	CSARAGTGALNQPQHF
TRBV19	TRBJ1-2	TRBD1	many	TGTGCCAGTAGTACCGACAGGGGTTTAAGTGGCTACACCTTC	CASSTDRGLSGYTF
TRBV5-6	TRBJ1-1	TRBD1	many	TGTGCCAGCAGCTTAAGCAGGGGGCGGTTGAAAGCTTTCTTT	CASSLSRGRLKAFF
TRBV12-3/TRBV12-4	TRBJ2-5	.	many	TGTGCCAGCAGTTTACAAGTTGGGGCAGGGACCGAAGAGACCCAGTACTTC	CASSLQVGAGTEETQYF
TRBV24-1	TRBJ2-1	.	few	TGTGCCACCAGTGATTCCCGAGGGGCAGGGGGGATCTACAATGAGCAGTTCTTC	CATSDSRGAGGIYNEQFF
TRBV11-2	TRBJ2-7	.	few	TGTGCCAGCAGCTTCAACCAGGGCCACTACGAGCAGTACTTC	CASSFNQGHYEQYF
TRBV19	TRBJ1-5	TRBD1	.	TGTGCCAGTAGTATGACAGGGGGCGGGGATCAGCCCCAGCATTTT	CASSMTGGGDQPQHF
TRBV6-5	TRBJ1-5	.	many	TGTGCCAGCAGTCTCTCGGGTTTTAGTATCAATCAGCCCCAGCATTTT	CASSLSGFSINQPQHF
TRBV19	TRBJ2-5	.	many	TGTGCCAGTAGAGAGGGGGGGCAAGAGACCCAGTACTTC	CASREGGQETQYF
TRBV24-1	TRBJ2-5	.	.	TGTGCCACCAGTGATATCTCGGAGACCCAGTACTTC	CATSDISETQYF
TRBV27	TRBJ2-5	TRBD2	few	TGTGCCAGCAGTTCCTTACTAGCGGGGGGCCCTAACCAAGAGACCCAGTACTTC	CASSSLLAGGPNQETQYF
TRBV14	TRBJ1-5	.	few	TGTGCCAGCAGTGGGCCCGGGTATCAGCCCCAGCATTTT	CASSGPGYQPQHF
TRBV12-3/TRBV12-4	TRBJ2-5	.	many	TGTGCCAGCAGTCGAGAAGGGACCCAGTACTTC	CASSREGTQYF
TRBV20-1	TRBJ1-1	.	many	TGCAGTGCTCCTAGAACCATGAACACTGAAGCTTTCTTT	CSAPRTMNTEAFF
TRBV24-1	TRBJ1-2	.	few	TGTGCCACCAGTGATCCGGGCAGGTCTAACTATGGCTACACCTTC	CATSDPGRSNYGYTF
TRBV20-1	TRBJ1-2	.	.	TGCAGTGCTAGGACCCTCCGGCAAGGGTACAACTATGGCTACACCTTC	CSARTLRQGYNYGYTF
TRBV4-1	TRBJ2-5	.	.	TGCGCCAGCAGCCGGGAGGAGAATACCCAAGAGACCCAGTACTTC	CASSREENTQETQYF
TRBV6-1	TRBJ1-5	TRBD1	.	TGTGCCAGCAGGGGACAGGGGGCCGTTAGCAATCAGCCCCAGCATTTT	CASRGQGAVSNQPQHF
TRBV5-1	TRBJ1-1	.	many	TGTGCCAGCAGCTTAGCCAGCTTGAACACTGAAGCTTTCTTT	CASSLASLNTEAFF
TRBV4-1	TRBJ1-2	TRBD1	.	TGCGCCAGCAGCCGATCTGGACAGGGGTATGGCTACACCTTC	CASSRSGQGYGYTF
TRBV12-3/TRBV12-4	TRBJ1-5	TRBD1	many	TGTGCCAGCAGTGGACACACAGGGGCAAACAATCAGCCCCAGCATTTT	CASSGHTGANNQPQHF
TRBV12-3/TRBV12-4	TRBJ1-1	.	many	TGTGCCAGCAGTCGCTTACAGGGTGGGACTTTCTTT	CASSRLQGGTFF
TRBV6-5	TRBJ2-7	TRBD2	.	TGTGCCAGCAGTTACTCGGCCGGGACTAGCTCCGAGCAGTACTTC	CASSYSAGTSSEQYF
TRBV4-1	TRBJ2-7	TRBD1	many	TGCGCCAGCAGTGAAGACAGGGTGTACGGCGAGCAGTACTTC	CASSEDRVYGEQYF